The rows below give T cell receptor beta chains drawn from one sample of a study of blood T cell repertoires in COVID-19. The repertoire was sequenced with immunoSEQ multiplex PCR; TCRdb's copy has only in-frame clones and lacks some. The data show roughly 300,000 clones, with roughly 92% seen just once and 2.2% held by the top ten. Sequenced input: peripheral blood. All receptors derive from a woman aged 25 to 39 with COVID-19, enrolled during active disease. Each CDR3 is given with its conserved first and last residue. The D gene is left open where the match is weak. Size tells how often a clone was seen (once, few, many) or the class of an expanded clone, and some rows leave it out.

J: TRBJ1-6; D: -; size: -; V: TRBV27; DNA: TGTGCCAGCAGTTTATATCCACCTCCTCGGGACTTCTGGAGCTCCTATAATTCACCCCTCCACTTT; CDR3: CASSLYPPPRDFWSSYNSPLHF
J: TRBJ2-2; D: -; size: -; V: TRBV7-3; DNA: TGTGCCAGCAGCTTACAGGGGTCAACCGGGGAGCTGTTTTTT; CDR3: CASSLQGSTGELFF
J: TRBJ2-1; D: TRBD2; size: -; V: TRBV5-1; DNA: TGCGCCAGCAGCCCCTCGCGGGGGAATGAGCAGTTCTTC; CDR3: CASSPSRGNEQFF
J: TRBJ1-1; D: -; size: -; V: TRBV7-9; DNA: TGTGCCAGCAGCTTAGTACAGGTTAACACTGAAGCTTTCTTT; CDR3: CASSLVQVNTEAFF
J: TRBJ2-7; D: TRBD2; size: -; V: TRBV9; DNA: TGTGCCAGCAGCCCGCGTCCTAGCGGGAGGTTCTACGAGCAGTACTTC; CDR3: CASSPRPSGRFYEQYF
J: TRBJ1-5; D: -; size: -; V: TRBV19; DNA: TGTGCCAGTAGTCTGGGCAGCAGAAGCAATCAGCCCCAGCATTTT; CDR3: CASSLGSRSNQPQHF
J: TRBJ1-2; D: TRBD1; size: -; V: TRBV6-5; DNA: TGTGCCAGCGGGGGACAGCTCTATGGCTACACCTTC; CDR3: CASGGQLYGYTF
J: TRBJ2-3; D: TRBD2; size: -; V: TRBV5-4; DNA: TGTGCCAGCAGGATTAGCGGGGGGGGCAGGGATACGCAGTATTTT; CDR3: CASRISGGGRDTQYF
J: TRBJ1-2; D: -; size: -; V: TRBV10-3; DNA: TGTGCCATCAGTGAGTCAGGAGGGGAGGATGGCTACACCTTC; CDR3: CAISESGGEDGYTF
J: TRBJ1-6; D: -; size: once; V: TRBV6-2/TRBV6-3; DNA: TGTGCCAGCAGTTACCGAGACAGTTCAAGGGGTTCACCCCTCCACTTT; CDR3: CASSYRDSSRGSPLHF
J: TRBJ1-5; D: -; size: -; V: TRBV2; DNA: TGTGCCAGCAGTGGGTCTGGGGGCGGACAGCCCCAGCATTTT; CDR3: CASSGSGGGQPQHF
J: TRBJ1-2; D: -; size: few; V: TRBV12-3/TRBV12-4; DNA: TGTGCCAGCAGTTTAGTTGAGGCTGGTGGCTACACCTTC; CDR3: CASSLVEAGGYTF
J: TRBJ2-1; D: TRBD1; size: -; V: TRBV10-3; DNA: TGTGCCATCAGCGCCGGGACAGGGCTGAATGAGCAGTTCTTC; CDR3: CAISAGTGLNEQFF
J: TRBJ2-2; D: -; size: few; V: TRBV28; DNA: TGTGCCAGCAGTTTGGGGGGGAACACCGGGGAGCTGTTTTTT; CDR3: CASSLGGNTGELFF
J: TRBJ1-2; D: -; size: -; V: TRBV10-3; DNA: TGTGCCATCAATCCCGACAGGCTCTCTGCCAACTATGGCTACACCTTC; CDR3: CAINPDRLSANYGYTF
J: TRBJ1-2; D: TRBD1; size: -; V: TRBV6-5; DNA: TGTGCCAGCAGTTACTCGGGACAGGGCGTCTATGGCTACACCTTC; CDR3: CASSYSGQGVYGYTF
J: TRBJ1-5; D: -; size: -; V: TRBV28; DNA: TGTGCCAGCAGTTTGGAGACAGTTTATAGCAATCAGCCCCAGCATTTT; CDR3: CASSLETVYSNQPQHF
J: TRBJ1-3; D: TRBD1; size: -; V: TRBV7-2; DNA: TGTGCCAGCAGCCCCTCGACAGGGCCCTCTGGAAACACCATATATTTT; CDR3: CASSPSTGPSGNTIYF
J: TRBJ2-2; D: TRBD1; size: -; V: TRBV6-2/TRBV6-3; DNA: TGTGCCAGCAGTTATAGGTACAGGGGGCTTGCCGGGGAGCTGTTTTTT; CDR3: CASSYRYRGLAGELFF
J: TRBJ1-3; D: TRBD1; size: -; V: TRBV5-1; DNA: TGCGCCAGCAGCTTGGGATTGTTGGGGACAGGGACTGGAAACACCATATATTTT; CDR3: CASSLGLLGTGTGNTIYF
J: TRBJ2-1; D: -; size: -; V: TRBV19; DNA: TGTGCCAGTAGTATTGGCGGAGAGCAGTTCTTC; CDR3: CASSIGGEQFF
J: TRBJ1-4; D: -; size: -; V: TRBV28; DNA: TGTGCCAGCAGTAGGTCAGGGGCGACTAATGAAAAACTGTTTTTT; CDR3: CASSRSGATNEKLFF
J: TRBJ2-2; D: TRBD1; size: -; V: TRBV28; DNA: TGTGCCAGCAGTTGGGACAGGGGCGGTTGGAACACCGGGGAGCTGTTTTTT; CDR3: CASSWDRGGWNTGELFF
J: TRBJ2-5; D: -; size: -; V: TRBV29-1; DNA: TGCAGCGTTCCCCGGGGAGAGACCCAGTACTTC; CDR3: CSVPRGETQYF
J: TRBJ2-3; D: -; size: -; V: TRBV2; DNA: TGTGCCAGCAGGGGGCCCCCCACAGATACGCAGTATTTT; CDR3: CASRGPPTDTQYF
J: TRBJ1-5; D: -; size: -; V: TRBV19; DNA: TGTGCCAGTAGTATTGATGCGGCAGGGAATCAGCCCCAGCATTTT; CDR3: CASSIDAAGNQPQHF
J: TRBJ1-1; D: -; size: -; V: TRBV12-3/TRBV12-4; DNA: TGTGCCAACAGTTTAGGTCAGGGAACTGAAGCTTTCTTT; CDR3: CANSLGQGTEAFF
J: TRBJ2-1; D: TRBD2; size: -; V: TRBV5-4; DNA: TGTGCCAGCAGCCTGACTAGCGGACTGACCCACAATGAGCAGTTCTTC; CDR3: CASSLTSGLTHNEQFF
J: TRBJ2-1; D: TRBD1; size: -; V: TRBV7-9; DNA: TGTGCCAGCAGCACCGGGACAGGGGGGTACAATGAGCAGTTCTTC; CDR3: CASSTGTGGYNEQFF
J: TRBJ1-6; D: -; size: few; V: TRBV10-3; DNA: TGTGCCATCAGTGACAGGGGTTCACCCCTCCACTTT; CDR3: CAISDRGSPLHF
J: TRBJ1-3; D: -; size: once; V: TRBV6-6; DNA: TGTGCCAGCAGTACCGGGGGGATCTCTGGAAACACCATATATTTT; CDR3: CASSTGGISGNTIYF
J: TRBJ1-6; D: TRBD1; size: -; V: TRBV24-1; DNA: TGTGCCACCTGGGCAGGGGGTAATTCACCCCTCCACTTT; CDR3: CATWAGGNSPLHF
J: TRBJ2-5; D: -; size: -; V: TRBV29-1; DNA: TGCAGCGTTTCGGAGGGACAAGAGACCCAGTACTTC; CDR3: CSVSEGQETQYF
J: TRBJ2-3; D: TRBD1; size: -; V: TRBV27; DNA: TGTGCCAGCAGTTTATCGGGGGGACAGGGGCTCACAGATACGCAGTATTTT; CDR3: CASSLSGGQGLTDTQYF
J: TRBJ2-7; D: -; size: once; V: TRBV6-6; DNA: TGTGCCAGCAGCCCTGGACAGCGTTTCCCCTACGAGCAGTACTTC; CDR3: CASSPGQRFPYEQYF
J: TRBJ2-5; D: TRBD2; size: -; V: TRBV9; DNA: TGTGCCAGCAGCGCCCCAGTAGCGGGAGGACAAGAGACCCAGTACTTC; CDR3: CASSAPVAGGQETQYF
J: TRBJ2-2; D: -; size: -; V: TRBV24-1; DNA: TGTGCCACCAGTGATGCCAACAGGGCCGGGGAGCTGTTTTTT; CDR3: CATSDANRAGELFF
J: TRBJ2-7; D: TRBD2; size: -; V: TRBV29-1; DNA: TGCAGCGTGACTAGCGGTACCTACGAGCAGTACTTC; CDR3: CSVTSGTYEQYF
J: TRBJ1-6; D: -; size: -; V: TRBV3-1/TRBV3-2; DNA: TGTGCCAGCAGAGCCGGGACTGACTTTTCACCCCTCCACTTT; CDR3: CASRAGTDFSPLHF
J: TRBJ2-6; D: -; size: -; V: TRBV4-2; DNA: TGTGCCAGCAGCCAAGAGGGCTCGGCAGGGGATCCTGGGGCCAACGTCCTGACTTTC; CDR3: CASSQEGSAGDPGANVLTF
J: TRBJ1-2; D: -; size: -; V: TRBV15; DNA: TGTGCCACCAGCAGAGATCAGGCAGGAGGCGGCTACACCTTC; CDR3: CATSRDQAGGGYTF
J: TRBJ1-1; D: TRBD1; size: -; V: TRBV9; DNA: TGTGCCAGCAGCGTAGGTTCAGGGGGGACTGAAGCTTTCTTT; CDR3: CASSVGSGGTEAFF
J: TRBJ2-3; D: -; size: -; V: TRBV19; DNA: TGTGCCAGTAGTGGAGCGCGTAGCACAGATACGCAGTATTTT; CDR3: CASSGARSTDTQYF
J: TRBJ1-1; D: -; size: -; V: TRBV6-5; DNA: TGTGCCAGCAGGGCCCGGGGGGCCTGGGACACTGAAGCTTTCTTT; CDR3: CASRARGAWDTEAFF
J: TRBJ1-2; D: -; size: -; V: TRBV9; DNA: TGTGCCAGCAGCGGAGGGGCCTACTCGGCGGGGGGCTACACCTTC; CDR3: CASSGGAYSAGGYTF
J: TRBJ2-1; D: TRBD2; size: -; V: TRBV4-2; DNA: TGTGCCAGCAGCCAAGAATTTCTAGCGGCGGACAATGAGCAGTTCTTC; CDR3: CASSQEFLAADNEQFF